Presented here are 6 T cell receptor beta chains from one specimen sequenced in a study of response to subunit inactivated influenza vaccine (dated by TCRdb to 2017 to 2018). The library was prepared using RT-PCR. TCRdb lists the instrument as Illumina HiSeq 2500. TCRdb trimmed the raw reads at Q25, called clones with MiXCR and kept productive beta chains. Each CDR3 protein gets just one entry, which takes the most common genes and DNA from the rows behind it. In all, the sample holds more than 400,000 distinct CDR3 sequences, and approximately 11% of those were seen once. The ten largest clonotypes hold roughly 12% of the sample. Taken with the paper, the label for time point translates to: around 42 days after influenza vaccine administration. The sample in question was PBMCs from blood, obtained 35 to 45 days after vaccination. These receptor sequences come from a man aged 50-59 years who received an inactivated influenza vaccine. Donor details come from another sample of the same person, matched by shared clones.

This clonotype was seen a handful of times. The J gene is TRBJ1-6, the V gene TRBV25-1; possibly TRBD1 for D (6 bases). Germline CDR1 and CDR2: MGHDK and SYGVNS. There are 13 residues in the CDR3. The V and J ends lost 4 bases and 7 bases respectively, with 8 bases between them. CDR3 sequence: CASSGDKNSPLHF. CDR3 nucleotides: TGTGCCAGCAGTGGGGACAAGAATTCACCCCTCCACTTT. The whole variable domain, filled in from reference TRBV25-1 and TRBJ1-6, reads EADIYQTPRYLVIGTGKKITLECSQTMGHDKMYWYQQDPGMELHLIHYSYGVNSTEKGDLSSESTVSRIRTEHFPLTLESARPSHTSQYLCASSGDKNSPLHFGNGTRLTVT.

This clonotype was observed many times. The CDR3 does not close with the conserved phenylalanine or tryptophan, likely indicating a read error. It is unclear where the CDR3 begins or ends on the DNA, so no DNA is shown, and the CDR3 is as TCRdb lists it. This chain uses TRBV20-1 with TRBJ1-2; TRBD1, the table's D call, was not compared with the DNA. The CDR3 is 8 residues long, counting both termini. Germline CDR1 is DFQATT and CDR2 is SNEGSKA (reference sequence). The chain's CDR3 is CSGQGFEI.

This clonotype was seen a few times. V usage is TRBV20-1 and J usage is TRBJ2-7; D unresolved. This CDR3 contains 14 residues. Germline lookup yields CDR1 DFQATT and CDR2 SNEGSKA (reference sequence). V was cut by 5 bases and J by 3 bases, with 17 bases left in between. CDR3 nucleotides: TGCAGTGCTCCCGGGCCCCTGGCCCACTACGAGCAGTACTTC. Translating it yields CSAPGPLAHYEQYF.

This chain links TRBV12-3 or TRBV12-4 with TRBJ2-2; weak D call: TRBD1 (5 bases). The CDR3 runs to 14 residues. Trimming removed 4 bases from V and 7 bases from J, with 13 bases in between. CDR3: CASSSHKGNGELFF. The CDR3 nucleotides are TGTGCCAGCAGTTCGCACAAGGGGAACGGGGAGCTGTTTTTT.

This clonotype was observed a few times. V is TRBV5-6 and J is TRBJ2-4; D unclear. Trimming shortened V by 4 bases and J by 0 bases, and 14 bases separated the two germline ends. Germline CDR1 reads SGHDT; CDR2 reads YYEEEE. The CDR3 covers 16 residues. The CDR3 loop is CASSRTLELAKNIQYF. The CDR3 coding sequence is TGTGCCAGCAGCCGTACCCTGGAGCTAGCCAAAAACATTCAGTACTTC.

This clonotype was detected many times. The genes are TRBV29-1 and TRBJ2-7; 7 bases line up with TRBD2. This CDR3 is 14 amino acids long. Germline V CDR1 and CDR2: SQVTM, ANQGSEA. J was trimmed by 9 bases and V by 4 bases; bases with no gene match: 15. CDR3: CSVATLAASQVQYF. DNA for the CDR3: TGCAGCGTTGCAACCCTAGCGGCTTCCCAAGTGCAGTACTTC.